This passage covers 17 T cell receptor beta chains from one sample sequenced in a study of tumor-infiltrating lymphocytes in oesophageal squamous cell carcinoma. TCRdb called the PCR reads again in MiXCR, with one record for every CDR3 protein. This table has fewer than 11,000 distinct CDR3 sequences, roughly 60% appearing once. Sequencing used esophageal tumor tissue. Every receptor here comes from a male donor with esophageal squamous cell carcinoma.

The V and J genes are TRBV7-2 and TRBJ1-4; possible D gene TRBD1, 5 bases. The germline V and J ends were trimmed by 1 base and 8 bases, with 11 bases remaining between them. This CDR3 is 14 amino acids long. Germline loops: CDR1 SGHTA, CDR2 FQGNSA. The CDR3 DNA follows: TGTGCCAGCAGCTTAGAGGGGCCAGGAGAAAAACTGTTTTTT. This sequence encodes CASSLEGPGEKLFF.

The chain recombines TRBV7-2 with TRBJ2-7; TRBD1 aligns across 9 bases. CDR1 and CDR2 from the germline V gene are SGHTA and FQGNSA. This CDR3 has 15 residues. V shed 5 bases, J shed 6 bases, and the junction held 11 bases outside the gene matches. The CDR3 region is CASSQQGASVAEQYF. CDR3 nucleotide sequence: TGTGCCAGCAGCCAACAGGGGGCCAGTGTGGCCGAGCAGTACTTC. Together with reference TRBV7-2 and TRBJ2-7, the CDR3 gives the full variable domain: GAGVSQSPSNKVTEKGKDVELRCDPISGHTALYWYRQSLGQGLEFLIYFQGNSAPDKSGLPSDRFSAERTGGSVSTLTIQRTQQEDSAVYLCASSQQGASVAEQYFGPGTRLTVT.

In its sample, this clonotype is medium-sized. The chain joins TRBV7-9 to TRBJ1-1; D unresolved. Trimming cost V 3 bases and J 1 base, with 9 bases left between them. Germline CDR1 reads SEHNR; CDR2 reads FQNEAQ (reference sequence). There are 14 residues in the CDR3. Here the CDR3 reads CASSLGFGNTEAFF. The CDR3 DNA sequence: TGTGCCAGCAGCTTGGGCTTCGGGAACACTGAAGCTTTCTTT.

This clonotype was seen more than once but under ten times. Possible read error: a much larger clone is one base away. The chain employs TRBV6-1 and TRBJ2-7; D gene ambiguous. The germline V and J ends were trimmed by 7 bases and 7 bases, with 14 bases remaining between them. This CDR3 is 12 amino acids long. Germline CDR1 is MNHNS and CDR2 is SASEGT. The chain's CDR3 is CASTPSYNEQYF. The CDR3 region has the DNA TGTGCCAGCACTCCCTCCTACAATGAGCAGTACTTC.

By sample fraction, this clonotype is medium-sized. This chain joins TRBV6-1 and TRBJ2-3; a possible D gene is TRBD2 (5 bases). The V gene's germline CDR1 is MNHNS and CDR2 SASEGT. This CDR3 has 14 residues. V lost 5 bases and J lost 3, with 12 bases in between. The CDR3 bases are TGTGCCAGCAGTATTAGCGCAAGGACAGATACGCAGTATTTT. It yields the protein CASSISARTDTQYF.

A few counts support this clonotype. The chain has TRBV7-2 and TRBJ2-1; TRBD2 agrees at 10 bases. Germline values: CDR1 SGHTA, CDR2 FQGNSA. V shed 1 base, J shed 5 bases, and the junction held 8 bases outside the gene matches. The CDR3 contains 17 residues. Here the CDR3 reads CASSLGAGGRHHNEQFF. In DNA, the CDR3 is TGTGCCAGCAGCTTAGGAGCGGGAGGGCGCCATCACAATGAGCAGTTCTTC.

J is TRBJ2-4 and V is TRBV7-2; a weak D match, TRBD1 (5 bases). Judging by the DNA end, TRBJ2-7 fits better; the J call may be wrong. CDR3 length: 14 residues. CDR1 is SGHTA and CDR2 is FQGNSA in the germline V gene. The CDR3 here is CASSSKAGSYEQYF. In DNA, the CDR3 is TGTGCCAGCAGCTCGAAGGCAGGGTCCTACGAGCAGTACTTC.

By proportion, this clonotype is large. This chain connects TRBV5-5 to TRBJ2-1, with 7 bases fitting TRBD2. Germline assignment: CDR1 SGHKS and CDR2 YYEKEE (reference sequence). This CDR3 has 15 amino acids. With 4 bases clipped from V and 8 bases from J, the junction kept 12 bases outside the gene matches. The CDR3, as DNA: TGTGCCAGCAGCCCCATTGGGCGGGAGAGGGATGAGCAGTTCTTC. Amino acid sequence: CASSPIGRERDEQFF. Using reference TRBV5-5 and TRBJ2-1 for the parts outside the CDR3, the full variable domain is DAGVTQSPTHLIKTRGQQVTLRCSPISGHKSVSWYQQVLGQGPQFIFQYYEKEERGRGNFPDRFSARQFPNYSSELNVNALLLGDSALYLCASSPIGRERDEQFFGPGTRLTVL.

In its sample, this clonotype was seen once. CDR3 residues: CASSARTGVGNTIYF. In DNA form, the CDR3 reads TGTGCCAGCAGCGCCAGGACAGGGGTGGGAAACACCATATATTTT. The J gene is TRBJ1-3, the V gene TRBV11-2; TRBD1 agrees at 9 bases. Germline values: CDR1 SGHAT, CDR2 FQNNGV. The CDR3 contains 15 residues. V shed 5 bases and J 4 bases; nucleotides not matched to a gene: 6.

The table lists this clonotype with a count of one. The chain couples TRBV7-9 to TRBJ2-2, with D uncertain. The ends were cut back, 2 bases at V and 3 bases at J, with 10 bases in the middle. Germline lookup yields CDR1 SEHNR and CDR2 FQNEAQ (reference sequence). CDR3 size: 15 residues. The CDR3 DNA follows: TGTGCCAGCAGCTTAAGTCAATGGGACACCGGGGAGCTGTTTTTT. Its protein product is CASSLSQWDTGELFF.

Comments on this clonotype: Because the CDR3's place on the DNA is in doubt, the DNA is left out and the CDR3 is given as listed by TCRdb. V gene TRBV10-1 combines with J gene TRBJ2-6; the table's D call TRBD1 went unverified against the DNA. The CDR3 sequence runs 16 residues, both termini included. CDR1 and CDR2 from the germline V gene are WNHNN and SYGVQD (reference sequence). CDR3 loop: CASRTGTGGSRAVLRF.

The chain employs TRBV7-6 and TRBJ2-7; D not resolved. The tail of the sequence fits TRBJ2-5 better, so the J call may be wrong. Looked up from germline, CDR1 is SGHVS and CDR2 is FNYEAQ. This CDR3 contains 13 residues. CDR3 region: CASSLPIGETQYF. The CDR3 DNA reads TGTGCCAGCAGCTTACCCATTGGAGAGACCCAGTACTTC.

The chain recombines TRBV7-6 with TRBJ1-1; 8 nucleotides agree with TRBD1. Trimming cost V 5 bases and J 0 bases; bases outside gene matches: 2. Germline CDR1 is SGHVS and CDR2 is FNYEAQ. The CDR3 is 14 residues long. The CDR3 protein is CASSQDRVNTEAFF. DNA of the CDR3: TGTGCCAGCAGCCAGGACAGGGTGAACACTGAAGCTTTCTTT.

This clonotype was counted once. V is TRBV11-2 and J is TRBJ2-3, with unresolved D. The end of the DNA fits TRBJ2-7 better, so the J call may be wrong. This CDR3 is 13 amino acids long. CDR1 and CDR2 from the germline V gene are SGHAT and FQNNGV. In nucleotides, the CDR3 is TGTGCCAGCAGCTTAGAGGGCGGCTACGAGCAGTACTTC. Protein: CASSLEGGYEQYF.

V gene TRBV28 combines with J gene TRBJ2-6; 9 nucleotides align to TRBD1. CDR1 and CDR2 from the germline V gene are MDHEN and SYDVKM. V gave up 5 bases and J gave up 18 bases; unmatched junction bases: 14. This CDR3 region has 14 residues. CDR3: CASSLGQGRGVRTF. CDR3 nucleotide sequence: TGTGCCAGCAGTCTCGGACAGGGGAGAGGTGTAAGGACTTTC.

The gene calls are TRBV12-3 or TRBV12-4 and TRBJ1-2; weak D call: TRBD1 (5 bases). This CDR3 spans 15 amino acids. Trimming took off 2 bases at V and 4 bases at J, with 14 bases between the two ends. The CDR3 region is CASSLMSRDPYGYTF. The DNA of the CDR3 is TGTGCCAGCAGTTTAATGTCTAGGGACCCCTATGGCTACACCTTC.

V is TRBV7-2 and J is TRBJ2-1; D is unresolved. The DNA end lines up better with TRBJ2-7; the J call may be wrong. CDR1 is SGHTA, CDR2 FQGNSA, per germline. This CDR3 is 11 amino acids long. The CDR3 DNA is TGTGCCAGCAGCCCCGCCAATGAGCAGTACTTC. Translating it yields CASSPANEQYF.